This T cell receptor (beta chain) was obtained from a study of T cell responses to AZD1222 COVID-19 vaccine. Study results and caveats: The peak T cell response came first, and repertoires were sampled only after it. Close to half of spike-specific TCRs reportedly recognize unmutated variant regions. Clonal diversity was possibly underestimated; the donors were predominantly white British and more often female. At 160-218 and 743-854, vaccine-associated CD4 TCRs were dominant, and they spanned spike.

The CDR3 runs to 12 residues. V was cut by 6 bases and J by 9 bases, with 11 bases left in between. As regards this clone: Antigen specificity is unknown.

Generated by immunoSEQ multiplex PCR, the TCRdb table keeps only in-frame clones and is missing some. The sample consists of about 180,000 clones, about 90% of them appearing once. The sequencing here drew on peripheral blood, taken 28 days after the second AZD1222 dose. The chain carries TRBV12-3 or TRBV12-4 and TRBJ2-2; D gene ambiguous. The clonotype originates from an adult who received the AZD1222 COVID-19 vaccine. CDR3: CASRDLGRELFF. CDR3 DNA: TGTGCCAGCAGAGACCTAGGGCGGGAGCTGTTTTTT.